This TCR beta chain was recorded in a study of blood T cell repertoires in COVID-19. Germline V CDR1 and CDR2: MDHEN, SYDVKM. CDR3 length equals 13 residues. V lost 1 base and J lost 5, with 8 bases in between. How the authors handled the data: From reference gene primer amplification, estimates of nucleated cell counts were derived. TCRdb's copy holds only in-frame clones and misses some; the assay was immunoSEQ multiplex PCR. V and J calls plus clone size are reproduced from that table; the DNA served to infer D and trimming. The sample lists 49,000 or so clones; roughly 80% were seen once. Source material: peripheral blood. This rearrangement joins TRBV28 to TRBJ1-1, with D unclear. The receptor's source is a man aged 55 to 70 with active COVID-19. Here the CDR3 reads CASSLFFGTEAFF. The CDR3 DNA follows: TGTGCCAGCAGTTTATTTTTCGGGACTGAAGCTTTCTTT.